Each of the 19 T cell receptor beta chains below was sequenced from the same sample in a study of cytomegalovirus exposure and HLA in healthy donors. Sequencing used immunoSEQ multiplex PCR; TCRdb keeps in-frame clones, though not all of them. The sample consists of 150,000 to 200,000 clones, more than 75% of them appearing once. Sequenced sample: PBMCs. The receptor source for this set is a man younger than 35 in good health and CMV-seropositive.

V usage is TRBV7-9 and J usage is TRBJ1-2; D is unresolved. With 6 bases removed from V and 5 bases from J, the gap between germline ends came to 10 bases. Germline loops: CDR1 SEHNR, CDR2 FQNEAQ (reference sequence). CDR3 length equals 12 residues. The CDR3 DNA is TGTGCCAGCAGTAGAGCGGAGTATGGCTACACCTTC. Translated: CASSRAEYGYTF.

This chain joins TRBV7-2 and TRBJ2-7; 10 positions agree with TRBD2. The CDR3 runs to 15 residues. Germline loops: CDR1 SGHTA, CDR2 FQGNSA. Unmatched junction bases numbered 5, after V lost 2 bases and J lost 4 bases. CDR3 coding DNA: TGTGCCAGCAGCTTAATGGCTAGCGGGAGTTACGAGCAGTACTTC. This translates into CASSLMASGSYEQYF.

The chain recombines TRBV25-1 with TRBJ1-1, with 7 bases aligning to TRBD1. The germline CDR1 and CDR2 sequences are MGHDK and SYGVNS. CDR3 length: 16 amino acids. Unmatched junction bases numbered 14, after V lost 4 bases and J lost 6 bases. CDR3 amino acids: CASSGGQLGLDPEAFF. The CDR3 nucleotides are TGTGCCAGCAGTGGGGGACAGCTAGGGTTGGACCCTGAAGCTTTCTTT.

The rearrangement links TRBV2 to TRBJ2-4; TRBD1 matches 9 bases. V dropped 3 bases and J dropped 3; count of bases not matched to a gene: 6. Per germline, CDR1 SNHLY and CDR2 FYNNEI. CDR3 size: 16 residues. CDR3 region: CASSDPTGGDKNIQYF. Written as DNA, the CDR3 is TGTGCCAGCAGTGATCCGACAGGGGGTGACAAAAACATTCAGTACTTC. The whole variable domain, filled in from reference TRBV2 and TRBJ2-4, reads EPEVTQTPSHQVTQMGQEVILRCVPISNHLYFYWYRQILGQKVEFLVSFYNNEISEKSEIFDDQFSVERPDGSNFTLKIRSTKLEDSAMYFCASSDPTGGDKNIQYFGAGTRLSVL.

The V gene is TRBV4-2, the J gene TRBJ2-5; TRBD2 might be the D (6 bases). Germline CDR1 LGHNA, CDR2 YNFKEQ. This CDR3 has 15 residues. The V end lost 0 bases, the J end lost 2 bases, and 10 bases lay between the germline ends. In DNA form, the CDR3 reads TGTGCCAGCAGCCAAGACACCGGGGGTCAAGAGACCCAGTACTTC. Amino acid sequence: CASSQDTGGQETQYF.

The V call is TRBV6-1, the J call TRBJ1-1, with D perhaps TRBD1 (5 bases). The V and J ends lost 6 bases and 4 bases respectively, with 18 bases between them. Germline CDR1 reads MNHNS; CDR2 reads SASEGT. CDR3 length: 15 amino acids. The CDR3 bases are TGTGCCAGCAGCCGAAGGGGTCACCTGCCCACTGAAGCTTTCTTT. It specifies CASSRRGHLPTEAFF.

In the case of this clone: In the same sample, other DNA sequences code for this CDR3. The chain employs TRBV5-1 and TRBJ2-1; D is perhaps TRBD2 (5 bases). Trimming took 0 bases from V and 7 from J, leaving 8 bases between them. CDR1 is SGHRS, CDR2 YFSETQ, per germline. The CDR3 is 13 residues long. CDR3 sequence reads: CASSLAGGNEQFF. The CDR3 bases are TGCGCCAGCAGCTTGGCCGGAGGAAATGAGCAGTTCTTC.

This clone was counted once. This chain links TRBV5-1 with TRBJ1-5, with TRBD1 matching 8 bases. The CDR3 spans 13 residues. Per the germline V gene, CDR1 is SGHRS and CDR2 is YFSETQ. V shed 4 bases and J 9 bases; nucleotides not matched to a gene: 6. The CDR3 bases are TGCGCCAGCAGCACGGACAGGGCCGGGCCCCAGCATTTT. This sequence encodes CASSTDRAGPQHF.

The chain joins TRBV27 to TRBJ2-1; TRBD2 matches 9 bases. From germline, CDR1 is MNHEY and CDR2 SMNVEV (reference sequence). This CDR3 has 15 amino acids. Germline trimming cut 7 bases from V and 8 bases from J; bases unmatched to any gene: 12. The DNA for the CDR3 is TGTGCCAGCAAAAGCCCTAGCGGGAACCGGGATGAGCAGTTCTTC. Translating gives CASKSPSGNRDEQFF.

This chain links TRBV2 with TRBJ1-2; no definite D call. CDR1 is SNHLY and CDR2 is FYNNEI in the germline V gene. This CDR3 region has 12 residues. The V gene lost 7 bases and the J gene lost 6 bases, with 12 bases spanning the gap. In DNA, the CDR3 is TGTGCCAGCACCGGAGGTGGAAATGGCTACACCTTC. Its translation is CASTGGGNGYTF.

The chain links TRBV27 to TRBJ1-4, with a weak D call TRBD1 (6 bases). Germline V gene sequence: CDR1 MNHEY, CDR2 SMNVEV (reference sequence). CDR3 length equals 17 residues. With 4 bases removed from V and 0 bases from J, the gap between germline ends came to 15 bases. The CDR3 loop is CASSSLGQYSTNEKLFF. CDR3 DNA: TGTGCCAGCAGTTCCCTTGGACAGTACTCAACTAATGAAAAACTGTTTTTT. The full variable domain, its missing parts supplied by reference TRBV27 and TRBJ1-4, is EAQVTQNPRYLITVTGKKLTVTCSQNMNHEYMSWYRQDPGLGLRQIYYSMNVEVTDKGDVPEGYKVSRKEKRNFPLILESPSPNQTSLYFCASSSLGQYSTNEKLFFGSGTQLSVL.

This clone was seen once. J is TRBJ2-7 and V is TRBV27, with 8 bases that match TRBD1. The V gene end was trimmed by 3 bases and the J gene end by 3 bases; junction bases not matched to a gene: 7. This CDR3 comprises 15 residues. Germline V CDR1 and CDR2: MNHEY, SMNVEV (reference sequence). The CDR3: CASSLGTGTYYEQYF. The CDR3 DNA follows: TGTGCCAGCAGTTTGGGGACAGGTACTTACTACGAGCAGTACTTC.

The V call is TRBV6-5, the J call TRBJ2-7; D might be TRBD1 (6 bases). Trimming took off 0 bases at V and 1 base at J, with 10 bases between the two ends. The CDR3 loop spans 15 amino acids. Per the germline V gene, CDR1 is MNHEY and CDR2 is SVGAGI. CDR3 nucleotides: TGTGCCAGCAGTTACTCAACCGGGACATCCTACGAGCAGTACTTC. This encodes CASSYSTGTSYEQYF.

The chain employs TRBV6-5 and TRBJ2-1; tentative D call: TRBD2 (5 bases). Between the trimmed V and J ends, which lost 3 bases and 5 bases, there was a span of 11 bases. This CDR3 is 14 amino acids long. Germline-derived CDR1 and CDR2 are MNHEY and SVGAGI. CDR3: CASSYRRGHNEQFF. CDR3 sequence (DNA): TGTGCCAGCAGTTATCGCCGGGGTCACAATGAGCAGTTCTTC.

The rearrangement joins TRBV5-4 to TRBJ2-5; tentative D call: TRBD2 (6 bases). There are 16 residues in the CDR3. CDR1 SGHNT and CDR2 YYREEE come from the germline V gene (reference sequence). Trimming removed 0 bases at V and 1 base at J, with 13 bases between. This CDR3 reads CASSLVASATQETQYF. CDR3 bases: TGTGCCAGCAGCTTGGTGGCTAGCGCTACCCAAGAGACCCAGTACTTC.

The rearrangement uses TRBV5-1 and TRBJ2-3, with TRBD2 matching 12 bases. The CDR3 length is 17 residues. Losses at the gene ends were 1 base for V and 2 bases for J; bases not matched to a gene: 5. Germline V gives CDR1 SGHRS, CDR2 YFSETQ. The CDR3 coding sequence is TGCGCCAGCAGCTTGCTAGGACTAGCGGGGTTCACAGATACGCAGTATTTT. It specifies CASSLLGLAGFTDTQYF.

This chain uses TRBV27 with TRBJ1-5; D unresolved. Germline values: CDR1 MNHEY, CDR2 SMNVEV (reference sequence). The CDR3 totals 16 residues. V gave up 6 bases and J gave up 0 bases, with 15 bases separating them. CDR3 residues: CASSPTLRDSNQPQHF. CDR3 DNA: TGTGCCAGCAGCCCCACCCTTCGCGATAGCAATCAGCCCCAGCATTTT.

The chain has TRBV28 and TRBJ2-7; D ambiguous. Trimming took 2 bases from V and 2 from J, leaving 16 bases between them. This CDR3 comprises 16 residues. Germline V gene lookup returns CDR1 MDHEN and CDR2 SYDVKM. CDR3 sequence: CASSLTGTATAYEQYF. As DNA, the CDR3 is TGTGCCAGCAGTTTAACCGGTACAGCTACAGCCTACGAGCAGTACTTC.

Concerning this clone: Different DNA sequences within this sample yield the same CDR3. This chain links TRBV9 with TRBJ1-5, with D unclear. The CDR3 spans 14 residues. Trimming left V 0 bases short and J 4 bases short, with 8 bases between. Germline V gene data show CDR1 as SGDLS and CDR2 as YYNGEE. The DNA of the CDR3 is TGTGCCAGCAGCGTAGACGGCGGAAATCAGCCCCAGCATTTT. Translation gives CASSVDGGNQPQHF. Based on the CDR3 plus reference TRBV9 and TRBJ1-5, the full variable domain is DSGVTQTPKHLITATGQRVTLRCSPRSGDLSVYWYQQSLDQGLQFLIQYYNGEERAKGNILERFSAQQFPDLHSELNLSSLELGDSALYFCASSVDGGNQPQHFGDGTRLSIL.